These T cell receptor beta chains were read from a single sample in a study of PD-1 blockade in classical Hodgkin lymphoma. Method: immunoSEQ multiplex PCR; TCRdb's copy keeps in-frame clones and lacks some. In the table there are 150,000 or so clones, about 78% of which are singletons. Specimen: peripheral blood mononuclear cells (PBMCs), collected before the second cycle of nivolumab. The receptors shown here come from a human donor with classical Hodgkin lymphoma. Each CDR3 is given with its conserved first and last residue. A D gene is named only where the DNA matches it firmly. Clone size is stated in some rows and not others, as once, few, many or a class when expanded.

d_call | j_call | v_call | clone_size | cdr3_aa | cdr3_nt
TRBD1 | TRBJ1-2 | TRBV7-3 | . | CASSTGQGDYGYTF | TGTGCCAGCAGCACGGGACAGGGTGACTATGGCTACACCTTC
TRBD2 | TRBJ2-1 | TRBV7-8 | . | CASSRGASGRALDEQFF | TGTGCCAGCAGCCGTGGGGCTAGCGGGAGGGCCCTCGATGAGCAGTTCTTC
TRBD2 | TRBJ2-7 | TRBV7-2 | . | CASSRTSGTLAYEQYF | TGTGCCAGCAGCCGGACTAGCGGGACCCTGGCCTACGAGCAGTACTTC
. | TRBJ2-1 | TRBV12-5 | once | CASGLEMGSEFIYNEQFF | TGTGCTAGTGGTTTGGAGATGGGGTCGGAGTTCATTTACAATGAGCAGTTCTTC
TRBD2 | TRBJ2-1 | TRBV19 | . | CASSIKRGGGLAGIYNEQFF | TGTGCCAGTAGTATAAAAAGGGGAGGGGGACTAGCGGGGATATACAATGAGCAGTTCTTC
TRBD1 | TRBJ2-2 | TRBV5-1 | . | CASSPQGTGELFF | TGCGCCAGCAGCCCACAGGGGACCGGGGAGCTGTTTTTT
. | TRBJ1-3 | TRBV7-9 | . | CASSSGEGFGNTIYF | TGTGCCAGCAGCTCCGGGGAGGGCTTTGGAAACACCATATATTTT
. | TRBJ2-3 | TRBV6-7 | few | CASRPDGGDTQYF | TGTGCCAGCAGACCCGACGGAGGGGATACGCAGTATTTT
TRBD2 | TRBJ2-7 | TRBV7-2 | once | CASSFRGTSDEQYF | TGTGCCAGCAGCTTTAGAGGGACTAGTGACGAGCAGTACTTC
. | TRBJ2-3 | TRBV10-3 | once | CAISESRADTQYF | TGTGCCATCAGTGAGTCTAGGGCAGATACGCAGTATTTT
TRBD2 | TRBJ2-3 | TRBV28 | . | CASSPSGRGATQYF | TGTGCCAGCAGTCCGAGCGGGCGGGGGGCTACGCAGTATTTT
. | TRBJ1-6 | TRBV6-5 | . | CASSYRPYDSPLHF | TGTGCCAGCAGTTACAGGCCCTATGATTCACCCCTCCACTTT
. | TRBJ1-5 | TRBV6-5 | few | CASSSGSYSNQPQHF | TGTGCCAGCAGTTCCGGGTCTTATAGCAATCAGCCCCAGCATTTT
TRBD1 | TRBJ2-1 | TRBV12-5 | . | CASALLFSGGQGISNEQFF | TGTGCTAGTGCCCTCCTGTTCTCGGGGGGACAGGGGATTTCAAATGAGCAGTTCTTC
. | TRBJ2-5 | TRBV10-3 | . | CAISGDSKETQYF | TGTGCCATCAGTGGAGACTCTAAAGAGACCCAGTACTTC
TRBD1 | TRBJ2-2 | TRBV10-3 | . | CAISESTGGTGELFF | TGTGCCATCAGTGAGTCGACAGGGGGGACCGGGGAGCTGTTTTTT
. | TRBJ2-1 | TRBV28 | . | CASSRVEPAYNEQFF | TGTGCCAGCAGTAGGGTAGAGCCCGCCTACAATGAGCAGTTCTTC
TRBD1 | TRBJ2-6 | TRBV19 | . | CASSLNRGRTGSGANVLTF | TGTGCCAGTAGTCTTAACAGGGGGCGGACGGGTTCTGGGGCCAACGTCCTGACTTTC
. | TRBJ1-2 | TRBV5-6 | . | CASSLGAGHQNYGYTF | TGTGCCAGCAGCTTGGGGGCAGGGCACCAGAACTATGGCTACACCTTC
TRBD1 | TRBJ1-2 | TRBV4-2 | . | CASSQESGQGITYGYTF | TGTGCCAGCAGCCAAGAGAGTGGACAGGGCATTACATATGGCTACACCTTC
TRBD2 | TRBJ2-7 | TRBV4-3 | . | CASSQRTGLAGWGSYEQYF | TGCGCCAGCAGCCAGAGGACGGGACTAGCGGGATGGGGCTCCTACGAGCAGTACTTC
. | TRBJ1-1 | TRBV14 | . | CASSHHPLNTEAFF | TGTGCCAGCAGCCACCACCCATTGAACACTGAAGCTTTCTTT
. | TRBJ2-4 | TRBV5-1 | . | CASSLARGNIQYF | TGCGCCAGCAGCTTGGCCAGAGGAAACATTCAGTACTTC
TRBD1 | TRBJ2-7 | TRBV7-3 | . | CASSLGGTGYEQYF | TGTGCCAGCAGCTTAGGGGGGACAGGATACGAGCAGTACTTC
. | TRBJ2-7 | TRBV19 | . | CATRDPGGGSYEQYF | TGTGCCACCAGGGATCCGGGTGGAGGCTCCTACGAGCAGTACTTC
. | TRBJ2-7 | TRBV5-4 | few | CASSFAVGRPYEQYF | TGTGCCAGCAGCTTCGCGGTCGGACGGCCCTACGAGCAGTACTTC
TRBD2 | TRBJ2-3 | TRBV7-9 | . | CASSSPLSSGSTDTQYF | TGTGCCAGCAGCTCCCCCCTTTCTAGCGGGAGTACAGATACGCAGTATTTT
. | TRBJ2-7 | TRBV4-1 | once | CASSQDVDGGASYEQYF | TGCGCCAGCAGCCAAGACGTGGACGGGGGCGCTTCCTACGAGCAGTACTTC
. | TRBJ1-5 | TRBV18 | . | CASSPRAVNQPQHF | TGTGCCAGCTCACCACGGGCAGTCAATCAGCCCCAGCATTTT
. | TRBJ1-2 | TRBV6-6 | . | CFSKGANYGYTF | TGCTTTTCTAAGGGGGCTAACTATGGCTACACCTTC
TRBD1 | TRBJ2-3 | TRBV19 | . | CASSLDRDRDYTQYF | TGTGCCAGTAGTCTCGACCGGGACAGGGACTATACGCAGTATTTT
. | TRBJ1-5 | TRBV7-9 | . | CASSLAWGSSNQPQHF | TGTGCCAGCAGCTTAGCGTGGGGGAGTAGCAATCAGCCCCAGCATTTT